This TCR beta chain derives from a study of blood T cell repertoires in COVID-19 (dated by TCRdb to 2019 to 2021). With regard to the full study: Samples from collaborators originated in the United States, Italy and Spain and spanned both the acute and convalescent phases of COVID-19. The material from the prospective study consisted of cDNA or gDNA derived from T cells, B-cell-depleted T cells, or PBMCs. The dataset comprised deeply sampled blood TCRbeta repertoires from subjects exposed to, actively infected with, or recovered from COVID-19. The repertoires were made available in a free public database intended to serve as a resource for research on the immune response to SARS-CoV-2. Samples were obtained from the ongoing ImmuneRACE study (first 160 participants) and from some 1,200 subjects provided by 6 global collaborators. A de-identified subject ID, COVID-19 status, age in years and sex were almost always included in the sample metadata. Where available, HLA class I and class II types were taken from metadata supplied by the sample provider and were not determined by assay-based typing. The research as a whole found: How much clinical and demographic metadata was included differed by source and by participant, and the metadata was provided uncurated.

As regards this clone: The target of this receptor is not known. No much larger clone exists at a distance of one base, and base qualities are not known.

CDR3 length: 13 amino acids, cysteine to phenylalanine. Here the CDR3 DNA is all that survives: 39 bases in frame from base 1. CDR1 and CDR2, looked up from the germline V gene (reference sequence), are LNHDA and SQIVND. V is pared back by 3 bases and J by 2 bases, with 6 bases lying between the germline termini. Participants in the prospective study were aged about 18 to 95 years, lived in 20 to 30 United States geographic areas, and enrolled through a virtual design. In the prospective study, cohorts were assigned on the basis of participant-reported clinical history obtained from a screening survey and a study questionnaire. For ImmuneRACE Cohort 3, a participant was defined as recovered based on two consecutive negative NP/OP PCR tests, clearance by a healthcare professional, or resolution of symptoms. In the prospective study, mobile phlebotomists collected whole blood, serum and a nasopharyngeal or oropharyngeal swab from each participant. Additional blood draws and questionnaires over an approximately 2-month period could optionally be provided by prospective study participants. Before DNA extraction, prospective study blood samples were shipped either frozen or at room temperature.

TCRbeta CDR3 regions were amplified from genomic DNA by means of the immunoSEQ Assay, a bias-controlled multiplex PCR. Concerning the study's data processing: The number of nucleated cells in each sample was estimated from the amplification of reference gene primers within the assay. To quantify the absolute abundance of each unique TCRbeta CDR3 rearrangement, sequence reads were collapsed and filtered. For each sample, productive Simpson clonality was calculated by taking the square root of Simpson's diversity index across productive rearrangements. Entries here come from immuneACCESS through TCRdb and include only in-frame sequences with V and J called. Some clones fail to appear in such tables; in the studies checked, an unresolved V gene covers under half of the shortfall, and the cause of the remainder is unknown. The V and J calls and clone size come from that table; D and trimming were worked out from the DNA. A total of 430,000 or so clones appear in this sample, around 89% of them only once. The top ten clonotypes cover less than 2% of the sample.

The sequenced material came from PBMCs or T cells enriched from blood (not recorded which). The receptor chain draws on TRBV19 and TRBJ2-3; the D gene lacks a confident call. The receptor's source is a woman aged 35 to 49 who had recovered from COVID-19. The base sequence is TGTGCCAGTAGTATTCTGTTCACAGATACGCAGTATTTT. It translates to CASSILFTDTQYF.